The table lists the clone carrying this T cell receptor beta chain with a few counts. Its specificity is not known. The library targeted TCRbeta and was prepared with unique molecular identifiers. TCRdb re-called the PCR reads with MiXCR, one entry per CDR3 protein. This repertoire shows about 350,000 distinct CDR3 sequences, about a sixth found once; its top ten account for about 41%. The sample originates from a study of T-cell reconstitution after alpha-beta-depleted transplantation in children. Germline CDR1 is MNHEY and CDR2 is SVGAGI. There are 17 residues in the CDR3. V was pared by 4 bases and J by 4 bases, with 23 bases between. Study findings and constraints: Several hundred expanded graft clones reportedly gave rise to the alpha-beta T cells present about two months after transplant. The origin of high day-60 TCRbeta diversity in some patients lay in surviving recipient T cells and thymic progenitors. When one year had passed after transplant, most T-cell counts and diversity came from newly produced T cells.

This TCR came from a male patient aged 2 to 10 who had a stem cell transplant for acute lymphoblastic leukemia, so the T cells may come from the graft donor. The chain couples TRBV6-5 to TRBJ2-7, with a tentative D call TRBD2 (5 bases). The starting material was PBMCs, mostly from graft donor cells, obtained 360 days after TCRalphabeta/CD19-depleted stem cell transplant. The CDR3 DNA is TGTGCCAGCAGTTCCCCCCGTGACTACGCCTATCCTTACGAGCAGTACTTC. Translated: CASSSPRDYAYPYEQYF.